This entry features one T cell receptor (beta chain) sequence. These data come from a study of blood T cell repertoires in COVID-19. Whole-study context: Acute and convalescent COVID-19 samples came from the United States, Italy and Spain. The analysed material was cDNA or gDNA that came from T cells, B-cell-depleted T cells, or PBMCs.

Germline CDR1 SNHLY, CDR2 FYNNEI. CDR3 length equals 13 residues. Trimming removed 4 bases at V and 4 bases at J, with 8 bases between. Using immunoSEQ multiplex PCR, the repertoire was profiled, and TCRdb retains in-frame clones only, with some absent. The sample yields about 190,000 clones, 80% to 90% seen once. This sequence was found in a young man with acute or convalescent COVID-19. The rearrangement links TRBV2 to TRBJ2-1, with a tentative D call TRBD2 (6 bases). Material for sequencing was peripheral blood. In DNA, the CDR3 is TGTGCCAGCAGTGGGCTAGCGTACAATGAGCAGTTCTTC. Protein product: CASSGLAYNEQFF.